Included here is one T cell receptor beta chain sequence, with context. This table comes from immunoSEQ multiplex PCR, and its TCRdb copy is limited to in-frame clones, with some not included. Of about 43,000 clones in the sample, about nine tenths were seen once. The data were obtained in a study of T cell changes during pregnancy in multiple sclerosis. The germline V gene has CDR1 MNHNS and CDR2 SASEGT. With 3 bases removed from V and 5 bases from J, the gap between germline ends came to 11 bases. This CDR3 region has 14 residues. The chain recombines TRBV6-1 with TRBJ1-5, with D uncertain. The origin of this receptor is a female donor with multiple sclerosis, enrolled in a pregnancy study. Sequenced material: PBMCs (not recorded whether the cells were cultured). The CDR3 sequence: CASSELGFDQPQHF. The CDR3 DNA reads TGTGCCAGCAGTGAGTTGGGTTTCGATCAGCCCCAGCATTTT.